The 23 T cell receptor beta chains reported below all come from one sample, sequenced in a study of blood T cell repertoires in COVID-19. Using immunoSEQ multiplex PCR, the repertoire was profiled, and TCRdb retains in-frame clones only, with some absent. The data contain 150,000 to 200,000 clones, around 81% of them seen just once; the ten biggest clones take up under 7%. The sample consisted of PBMCs or T cells enriched from blood (not recorded which). These receptors all come from a man in his forties who had recovered from COVID-19.

The chain carries TRBV13 and TRBJ2-3; TRBD1 matches 9 bases. The CDR3 totals 15 residues. Germline lookup yields CDR1 PRHDT and CDR2 FYEKMQ (reference sequence). Unmatched junction bases numbered 4, after V lost 4 bases and J lost 2 bases. The CDR3 protein is CASSSGQGNTDTQYF. Written as DNA, the CDR3 is TGTGCCAGCAGCTCGGGACAGGGCAACACAGATACGCAGTATTTT.

The chain employs TRBV6-1 and TRBJ1-2, with D hard to call. Germline values: CDR1 MNHNS, CDR2 SASEGT. This CDR3 is 14 amino acids long. The V gene lost 1 base and the J gene lost 4 bases, with 10 bases spanning the gap. The DNA for the CDR3 is TGTGCCAGCAGTGAAGGGCGTAGGAGCTATGGCTACACCTTC. Translation: CASSEGRRSYGYTF.

The rearrangement links TRBV10-3 to TRBJ1-5; maybe TRBD1 (6 bases). CDR1 is ENHRY and CDR2 is SYGVKD in the germline V gene. This CDR3 has 15 residues. V lost 6 bases to trimming and J lost 0 bases, with 12 bases between them. DNA of the CDR3: TGTGCCATCAGCGACGAGGGGGTTAGCAATCAGCCCCAGCATTTT. It translates to CAISDEGVSNQPQHF.

The chain couples TRBV3-1 (or the pseudogene TRBV3-2) to TRBJ2-5, with TRBD2 matching over 11 bases. From germline, CDR1 is LGHDT and CDR2 YNNKEL (reference sequence). The CDR3 covers 14 residues. The V gene end was trimmed by 4 bases and the J gene end by 13 bases; junction bases not matched to a gene: 11. CDR3: CASSPRGSGGARYF. As DNA, the CDR3 is TGTGCCAGCAGCCCCCGGGGTAGCGGGGGGGCCCGGTACTTC.

The chain employs TRBV12-3 or TRBV12-4 and TRBJ1-1; D is possibly TRBD1 (5 bases). The CDR3 sequence is 13 residues long. Trimming removed 1 base at V and 10 bases at J, with 13 bases between. CDR3 loop: CASSLGQLPRAFF. CDR3 in DNA: TGTGCCAGCAGTTTAGGACAGCTCCCGAGAGCTTTCTTT.

This chain joins TRBV27 and TRBJ1-6; no clear D gene. Germline V gives CDR1 MNHEY, CDR2 SMNVEV (reference sequence). The CDR3 extends over 17 amino acids. The V end lost 6 bases, the J end lost 7 bases, and 22 bases lay between the germline ends. CDR3 region: CASSHSPGVTTNSPLHF. Here the CDR3 DNA reads TGTGCCAGCAGCCATTCCCCCGGGGTCACCACGAATTCACCCCTCCACTTT.

The chain carries TRBV7-6 and TRBJ2-3; 8 nucleotides match TRBD2. The CDR3 loop spans 15 amino acids. CDR1 and CDR2 from the germline V gene are SGHVS and FNYEAQ. Unmatched junction bases numbered 2, after V lost 2 bases and J lost 1 base. The CDR3 DNA sequence: TGTGCCAGCAGCTTAACGACTAGCGGCACAGATACGCAGTATTTT. Translation: CASSLTTSGTDTQYF.

This clone was observed a handful of times. This chain joins TRBV12-1 and TRBJ2-2; TRBD1, the table's D call, was not compared with the DNA. TRBV12-1 is noted as a pseudogene. The CDR3 consists of 17 residues. The CDR3 loop is CASSFETGGGSTGELFF. DNA of the CDR3: TGTGCCAGCAGCTTTGAAACAGGGGGCGGGAGCACCGGGGAGCTGTTTTTT.

This clone was picked up a small number of times. The V call is TRBV7-6, the J call TRBJ1-3, with D perhaps TRBD1 (6 bases). The V gene lost 1 base and the J gene lost 4 bases, with 11 bases spanning the gap. Germline lookup yields CDR1 SGHVS and CDR2 FNYEAQ. The CDR3 is 15 amino acids. The CDR3 reads CASSLVTGRGNTIYF. The CDR3 DNA reads as TGTGCCAGCAGCTTAGTCACAGGGCGGGGAAACACCATATATTTT.

This chain joins TRBV5-1 and TRBJ1-3; TRBD1 is a possible D gene (5 bases). V lost 5 bases and J lost 0, with 12 bases in between. Germline V gives CDR1 SGHRS, CDR2 YFSETQ. CDR3 length: 15 residues. The CDR3 sequence: CASSAGISSGNTIYF. DNA for the CDR3: TGCGCCAGCAGTGCAGGGATTAGCTCTGGAAACACCATATATTTT.

This clone was counted a few times. This chain connects TRBV25-1 to TRBJ2-2; 8 bases are a match to TRBD2. From germline, CDR1 is MGHDK and CDR2 SYGVNS. There are 16 residues in the CDR3. V dropped 5 bases and J dropped 6; count of bases not matched to a gene: 11. The CDR3 DNA reads TGTGCCAGCAGTCCCCTCGGGGGGGGCCTAGCCGGGGAGCTGTTTTTT. Translating gives CASSPLGGGLAGELFF. The complete variable domain, with remaining parts taken from reference TRBV25-1 and TRBJ2-2, reads EADIYQTPRYLVIGTGKKITLECSQTMGHDKMYWYQQDPGMELHLIHYSYGVNSTEKGDLSSESTVSRIRTEHFPLTLESARPSHTSQYLCASSPLGGGLAGELFFGEGSRLTVL.

In this sample, this clone turned up a few times. This chain joins TRBV7-3 and TRBJ2-3; TRBD2 might be the D (6 bases). The CDR3 sequence is 13 residues long. CDR1 and CDR2 from the germline V gene are SGHTA and FQGTGA. V lost 5 bases and J 5 bases, leaving 11 bases between the germline ends. The CDR3 DNA sequence: TGTGCCAGCAGCCCGTCGGGGGAAGATACGCAGTATTTT. Amino acid sequence: CASSPSGEDTQYF.

J is TRBJ2-5 and V is TRBV5-1, with a weak D call TRBD1 (5 bases). Germline loops: CDR1 SGHRS, CDR2 YFSETQ. The CDR3 runs to 13 residues. Deletions cut 0 bases from V and 7 bases from J, with 10 bases between. The chain's CDR3 is CASSLAGPGTQYF. The CDR3 region has the DNA TGCGCCAGCAGCTTGGCAGGGCCCGGGACCCAGTACTTC.

The genes are TRBV7-9 and TRBJ1-6, with a weak D call TRBD1 (5 bases). Trimming stripped 3 bases from V and 5 bases from J, with 20 bases between. There are 18 residues in the CDR3. CDR1 and CDR2 from the germline V gene are SEHNR and FQNEAQ (reference sequence). This chain's CDR3 is CASSFSYSGGVNNSPLHF. DNA of the CDR3: TGTGCCAGCAGCTTTTCCTATTCTGGAGGGGTTAATAATTCACCCCTCCACTTT. The full variable domain, rest sourced from reference TRBV7-9 and TRBJ1-6, is DTGVSQNPRHKITKRGQNVTFRCDPISEHNRLYWYRQTLGQGPEFLTYFQNEAQLEKSRLLSDRFSAERPKGSFSTLEIQRTEQGDSAMYLCASSFSYSGGVNNSPLHFGNGTRLTVT.

The V gene is TRBV27, the J gene TRBJ1-2; D remains ambiguous. V was pared by 6 bases and J by 7 bases, with 15 bases between. This CDR3 is 13 amino acids long. Germline V lookup: CDR1 MNHEY, CDR2 SMNVEV (reference sequence). CDR3 loop: CASRRGTDGGYTF. Written as DNA, the CDR3 is TGTGCCAGCAGGCGGGGAACAGATGGTGGCTACACCTTC.

The chain has TRBV28 and TRBJ1-5; 10 bases map to TRBD1. The CDR3 runs 15 residues. Per germline, CDR1 MDHEN and CDR2 SYDVKM. The junction had 6 bases not matched to a gene; V was cut back by 10 bases and J by 0 bases. The CDR3 DNA follows: TGTGCCACTTACGGACAGGGGGGTAGCAATCAGCCCCAGCATTTT. Its protein product is CATYGQGGSNQPQHF. The variable domain in full, completed from reference TRBV28 and TRBJ1-5, reads DVKVTQSSRYLVKRTGEKVFLECVQDMDHENMFWYRQDPGLGLRLIYFSYDVKMKEKGDIPEGYSVSREKKERFSLILESASTNQTSMYLCATYGQGGSNQPQHFGDGTRLSIL.

This sequence joins TRBV7-3 and TRBJ2-3, with 9 bases lining up with TRBD2. CDR3 length: 16 amino acids. The V segment lost 4 bases and the J segment 4 bases; nucleotides outside the gene matches: 9. Germline CDR1 and CDR2: SGHTA and FQGTGA. In DNA form, the CDR3 reads TGTGCCAGCAGCTACCCCGGGACTAGCTTCCCAGATACGCAGTATTTT. As protein: CASSYPGTSFPDTQYF. The full variable domain, its missing parts supplied by reference TRBV7-3 and TRBJ2-3, is GAGVSQTPSNKVTEKGKYVELRCDPISGHTALYWYRQSLGQGPEFLIYFQGTGAADDSGLPNDRFFAVRPEGSVSTLKIQRTERGDSAVYLCASSYPGTSFPDTQYFGPGTRLTVL.

The J gene is TRBJ2-2, the V gene TRBV30, with 11 bases matching TRBD2. Germline V lookup: CDR1 GTSNPN, CDR2 SVGIG (reference sequence). V lost 8 bases to trimming and J lost 0 bases; unmatched junction nucleotides: 11. The CDR3 length is 17 residues. CDR3 region: CAQGASGGTTNTGELFF. CDR3 DNA: TGTGCCCAGGGGGCTAGCGGGGGGACTACGAACACCGGGGAGCTGTTTTTT.

The chain combines TRBV19 with TRBJ2-2, with a possible D match to TRBD1 (5 bases). The germline V gene has CDR1 LNHDA and CDR2 SQIVND (reference sequence). This CDR3 has 16 amino acids. The germline V and J ends were trimmed by 1 base and 5 bases, with 14 bases remaining between them. Here the CDR3 DNA reads TGTGCCAGTAGTATAGGGTCCAGGGTCTCTACCGGGGAGCTGTTTTTT. Translation gives CASSIGSRVSTGELFF.

The chain employs TRBV2 and TRBJ1-1, with 11 bases that match TRBD1. The germline CDR1 and CDR2 sequences are SNHLY and FYNNEI. Trimming at V came to 7 bases and at J to 1 base, leaving 8 bases not matched to a gene. There are 16 residues in the CDR3. CDR3 bases: TGTGCCAGCACCGGGGGACAGGGGGTAAGGAACACTGAAGCTTTCTTT. Encoded protein: CASTGGQGVRNTEAFF.

Here the CDR3 DNA reads TGTGCCAGCAGCCGTGGACTAGCGGGGGGAACATACACAGATACGCAGTATTTT. The encoded protein is CASSRGLAGGTYTDTQYF. V usage is TRBV13 and J usage is TRBJ2-3; 14 bases fit TRBD2. CDR3 size: 18 residues. V was pared by 5 bases and J by 2 bases, with 9 bases of the junction left unmatched. The V gene's germline CDR1 is PRHDT and CDR2 FYEKMQ (reference sequence).

The V and J genes are TRBV7-9 and TRBJ1-2; 9 bases map to TRBD1. The length of the CDR3 is 14 residues. Trimming removed 0 bases from V and 7 bases from J; junction bases left unmatched: 3. Looked up from germline, CDR1 is SEHNR and CDR2 is FQNEAQ (reference sequence). The CDR3 loop is CASSLARDRAGYTF. Written as DNA, the CDR3 is TGTGCCAGCAGCTTAGCGAGGGACAGGGCTGGCTACACCTTC.

The chain employs TRBV5-1 and TRBJ2-5, with 9 bases fitting TRBD2. V shed 6 bases and J 5 bases; nucleotides not matched to a gene: 5. Germline V CDR1 and CDR2: SGHRS, YFSETQ. CDR3 size: 13 residues. The CDR3 here is CASKAGGAETQYF. The CDR3 coding sequence is TGCGCCAGCAAGGCGGGGGGGGCTGAGACCCAGTACTTC.